Following are 21 T cell receptor beta chains from one sample sequenced in a study of blood T cells in healthy people across ages. A J-beta primer mix and a sample-barcoded 5' primer were used in a second PCR of about 7 to 12 cycles. TCRdb re-derived calls from the 5' RACE reads in MiXCR, one entry per CDR3 protein. Of around 970,000 distinct CDR3 sequences listed, roughly 51% are singletons. Source material: blood. The receptors shown here come from a woman aged 55-70 years in good health.

The rearrangement links TRBV25-1 to TRBJ1-1; possible D gene TRBD1, 5 bases. Germline loops: CDR1 MGHDK, CDR2 SYGVNS. V was cut by 3 bases and J by 3 bases, with 14 bases left in between. CDR3 length: 15 residues. DNA of the CDR3: TGTGCCAGCAGTGATCCGAGGGGAGGGGACACTGAAGCTTTCTTT. It encodes CASSDPRGGDTEAFF.

V gene TRBV7-9 combines with J gene TRBJ1-6, with 7 positions matching TRBD1. The CDR3 covers 13 residues. J was trimmed by 15 bases and V by 2 bases; bases with no gene match: 7. Germline-derived CDR1 and CDR2 are SEHNR and FQNEAQ (reference sequence). CDR3: CASSLSDRVDLHF. The CDR3 bases are TGTGCCAGCAGCTTATCCGACAGGGTTGACCTCCACTTT.

This sequence joins TRBV4-2 and TRBJ1-5; the D is unclear. Trimming stripped 0 bases from V and 0 bases from J, with 6 bases between. In germline, CDR1 is LGHNA, CDR2 YNFKEQ. The CDR3 spans 15 residues. The CDR3 is CASSQEGYSNQPQHF. In nucleotides, the CDR3 is TGTGCCAGCAGCCAAGAGGGGTATAGCAATCAGCCCCAGCATTTT.

As regards this clonotype: The junction departs from germline at one end; a sequencing error may be responsible. This chain uses TRBV4-1 with TRBJ2-7; 8 bases fit TRBD1. Germline V lookup: CDR1 MGHRA, CDR2 YSYEKL. This CDR3 region has 14 residues. The CDR3 spells CASSQPGGSYDQYF. The DNA for the CDR3 is TGCGCCAGCAGCCAGCCAGGGGGCTCCTACGATCAGTACTTC.

The rearrangement uses TRBV7-2 and TRBJ1-2; D may be TRBD1 (6 bases). Trimming removed 6 bases from V and 7 bases from J, with 12 bases in between. This CDR3 has 12 residues. CDR1 is SGHTA, CDR2 FQGNSA, per germline. The CDR3 DNA reads TGTGCCAGCAGGGGGGCTCGGAGTGGCTACACCTTC. Translating gives CASRGARSGYTF. The whole variable domain, filled in from reference TRBV7-2 and TRBJ1-2, reads GAGVSQSPSNKVTEKGKDVELRCDPISGHTALYWYRQSLGQGLEFLIYFQGNSAPDKSGLPSDRFSAERTGGSVSTLTIQRTQQEDSAVYLCASRGARSGYTFGSGTRLTVV.

The chain is built from TRBV5-5 and TRBJ2-1; TRBD2 is a possible D gene (5 bases). V lost 0 bases to trimming and J lost 10 bases, with 20 bases between them. The CDR3 runs to 16 residues. Per germline, CDR1 SGHKS and CDR2 YYEKEE (reference sequence). The CDR3 nucleotides are TGTGCCAGCAGCTTGGGGTGGAGTGGGAGTACCTACGAGCAGTTCTTC. Protein: CASSLGWSGSTYEQFF.

The chain combines TRBV4-2 with TRBJ2-7; D gene uncertain. V lost 4 bases and J 6 bases, leaving 22 bases between the germline ends. The CDR3 loop spans 16 amino acids. Germline V gives CDR1 LGHNA, CDR2 YNFKEQ. This CDR3 is CASSPTSLITDSEQYF. CDR3 DNA: TGTGCCAGCAGCCCAACAAGTCTGATTACCGATAGCGAGCAGTACTTC.

The chain employs TRBV7-6 and TRBJ1-5, with a possible D match to TRBD1 (6 bases). Trimming stripped 6 bases from V and 5 bases from J, with 14 bases between. In germline, CDR1 is SGHVS, CDR2 FNYEAQ. The CDR3 runs 14 residues. This CDR3 is CASSPGGEDQPQHF. DNA of the CDR3: TGTGCCAGCAGTCCCGGGGGCGAGGATCAGCCCCAGCATTTT.

Worth noting for this clonotype: A much larger clone differs from this one at a single base, so this may be a read error. The chain combines TRBV12-3 or TRBV12-4 with TRBJ2-3, with a possible D match to TRBD1 (6 bases). The V end was cut by 6 bases, the J end by 1 base, with 14 bases between. The CDR3 runs to 15 residues. The CDR3 sequence is CASSRDKAGTDTQYF. CDR3 DNA: TGTGCCAGCAGCCGGGACAAGGCAGGCACAGATACGCAGTATTTT.

This clonotype appeared a few times. The chain links TRBV20-1 to TRBJ2-7, with 7 bases matching TRBD1. The length of the CDR3 is 14 residues. The germline CDR1 and CDR2 sequences are DFQATT and SNEGSKA (reference sequence). Germline trimming cut 3 bases from V and 3 bases from J; bases unmatched to any gene: 8. CDR3: CSASRSGQNYEQYF. The DNA of the CDR3 is TGCAGTGCTAGCAGGTCGGGACAGAACTACGAGCAGTACTTC.

This clonotype came up many times. J is TRBJ2-3 and V is TRBV15; perhaps TRBD1 as D (6 bases). V gave up 3 bases and J gave up 2 bases, with 9 bases separating them. The CDR3 totals 14 residues. The germline gives CDR1 LNHNV, CDR2 YYDKDF (reference sequence). CDR3 residues: CATSSDRYTDTQYF. DNA of the CDR3: TGTGCCACCAGCAGTGACAGGTACACAGATACGCAGTATTTT.

This chain joins TRBV12-3 or TRBV12-4 and TRBJ2-7, with D possibly matching TRBD2 (6 bases). Trimming took 3 bases from V and 0 from J, leaving 9 bases between them. The CDR3 has 14 amino acids. In DNA, the CDR3 is TGTGCCAGCAGTTTTTGGGAGGACTCCTACGAGCAGTACTTC. Its protein is CASSFWEDSYEQYF.

Turning to this clonotype: One junction end does not reproduce the germline sequence, and a read error may be involved. The chain couples TRBV4-1 to TRBJ2-6; TRBD1 matches at 8 bases. Germline assignment: CDR1 MGHRA and CDR2 YSYEKL. The CDR3 contains 18 residues. In DNA form, the CDR3 reads TGCGCCAGCAGCCACCGGGACAGGTTACACTCTGGGGCCAGCGTCCTGACTTTC. Its protein product is CASSHRDRLHSGASVLTF.

This clonotype was found once. The rearrangement joins TRBV18 to TRBJ1-2, with D uncertain. CDR1 and CDR2 (germline): KGHSH, LQKENI. This CDR3 is built from 14 residues. V gave up 2 bases and J gave up 4 bases, with 11 bases separating them. This CDR3 is CASSPSVSVYGYTF. DNA of the CDR3: TGTGCCAGCTCACCAAGTGTGTCAGTCTATGGCTACACCTTC.

This clonotype showed up just a few times. The V and J genes are TRBV5-1 and TRBJ2-6; the D is unclear. Looked up from germline, CDR1 is SGHRS and CDR2 is YFSETQ. Trimming cost V 7 bases and J 0 bases, with 17 bases left between them. The CDR3 loop spans 17 amino acids. As DNA, the CDR3 is TGCGCCAGCGCCCCCGGGTCTTCCCTCTCTGGGGCCAACGTCCTGACTTTC. Protein: CASAPGSSLSGANVLTF.

The chain has TRBV12-3 or TRBV12-4 and TRBJ2-5; no clear D. With 2 bases removed from V and 9 bases from J, the gap between germline ends came to 16 bases. CDR3 length: 14 residues. The CDR3: CASSLRTSESPQYF. CDR3 DNA sequence: TGTGCCAGCAGTTTAAGGACGTCGGAGTCGCCCCAGTACTTC.

This clonotype was recorded once. V is TRBV20-1 and J is TRBJ2-1, with D possibly matching TRBD1 (6 bases). The CDR3 consists of 16 residues. Germline CDR1 DFQATT, CDR2 SNEGSKA (reference sequence). V lost 3 bases, J lost 4 bases, and 19 bases lay in between. CDR3 nucleotides: TGCAGTGCTAGCCTTCCCGGGACACTCCCTTACAATGAGCAGTTCTTC. The encoded protein is CSASLPGTLPYNEQFF.

This clonotype showed up just a few times. This chain uses TRBV4-3 with TRBJ2-7; D is unclear. The germline gives CDR1 LGHNA, CDR2 YSLEER. CDR3 length: 12 residues. V shed 2 bases and J shed 5 bases, with 7 bases lying between them. CDR3 in amino acids: CASSQWYDEQYF. The CDR3 DNA reads TGCGCCAGCAGCCAATGGTACGACGAGCAGTACTTC.

The genes are TRBV2 and TRBJ2-7; D is possibly TRBD2 (5 bases). The germline gives CDR1 SNHLY, CDR2 FYNNEI. The V end was cut by 0 bases, the J end by 2 bases, with 11 bases between. The CDR3 covers 15 residues. The CDR3 reads CASSEAPGRTYEQYF. CDR3 sequence (DNA): TGTGCCAGCAGTGAAGCGCCGGGGAGAACCTACGAGCAGTACTTC.

About this clonotype: One base away lies a much larger clone, so this may be a sequencing read error. This rearrangement joins TRBV4-2 to TRBJ2-1; 9 bases align to TRBD1. The CDR3 totals 15 residues. Germline V gene sequence: CDR1 LGHNA, CDR2 YNFKEQ. In nucleotides, the CDR3 is TGTGTCAGCAGCAATAGACAGGGGGGAAACAATGAGCAGTTCTTC. Protein product: CVSSNRQGGNNEQFF.

The rearrangement uses TRBV2 and TRBJ1-5, with 10 bases fitting TRBD1. With V trimmed by 4 bases and J by 5 bases, 2 bases remained unmatched. Germline lookup yields CDR1 SNHLY and CDR2 FYNNEI. The CDR3 contains 14 residues. CDR3 sequence: CASSGDRGYQPQHF. The DNA of the CDR3 is TGTGCCAGCAGTGGGGACAGGGGTTATCAGCCCCAGCATTTT.